This TCR beta chain was retrieved from a study of control samples from healthy donors and cancer patients. Clones were sequenced by immunoSEQ multiplex PCR, and TCRdb holds only the in-frame ones, with some missing. The top ten hold approximately 1.4% of the sample, which has 150,000 to 200,000 clones, 85% to 95% seen once. This CDR3 has 15 amino acids. The V gene end was trimmed by 4 bases and the J gene end by 0 bases; junction bases not matched to a gene: 4. Germline values: CDR1 SGHRS, CDR2 YFSETQ. The chain carries TRBV5-1 and TRBJ2-1; 7 bases map to TRBD1. The sequenced sample was blood. This clonotype was obtained from a man aged 25 to 45 in good health. CDR3 DNA sequence: TGCGCCAGCAGCCGAGGGGGCAGCTCCTACAATGAGCAGTTCTTC. It yields the protein CASSRGGSSYNEQFF. The variable domain in full, completed from reference TRBV5-1 and TRBJ2-1, reads KAGVTQTPRYLIKTRGQQVTLSCSPISGHRSVSWYQQTPGQGLQFLFEYFSETQRNKGNFPGRFSGRQFSNSRSEMNVSTLELGDSALYLCASSRGGSSYNEQFFGPGTRLTVL.